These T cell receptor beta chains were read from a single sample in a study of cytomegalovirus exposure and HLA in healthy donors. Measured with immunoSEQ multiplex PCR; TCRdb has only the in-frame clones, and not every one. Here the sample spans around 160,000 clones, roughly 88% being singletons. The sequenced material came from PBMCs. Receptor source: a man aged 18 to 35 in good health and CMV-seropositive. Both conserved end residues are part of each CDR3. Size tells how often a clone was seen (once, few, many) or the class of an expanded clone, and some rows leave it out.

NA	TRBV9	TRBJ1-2	CASSVGKGANGYTF
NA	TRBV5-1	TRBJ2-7	CASSPTTGFGEQYF
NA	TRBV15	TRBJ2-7	CATSGETSVNWYEQYF
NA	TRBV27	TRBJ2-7	CASSLAGVAYEQYF
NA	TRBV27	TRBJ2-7	CASSLISGQGAHEQYF
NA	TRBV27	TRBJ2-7	CASSLASGGTYEQYF
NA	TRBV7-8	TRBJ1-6	CASSPGTVRNSPLHF
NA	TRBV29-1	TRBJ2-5	CSVAPFSQGQETQYF
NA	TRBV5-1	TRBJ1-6	CASSGEVGPGTSPLHF
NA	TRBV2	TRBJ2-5	CASSGDRPNF
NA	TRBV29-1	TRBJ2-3	CSVGASGFKDTQYF
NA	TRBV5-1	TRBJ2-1	CASSLGTGENEQFF
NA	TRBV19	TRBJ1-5	CASSIVLQGEQPQHF
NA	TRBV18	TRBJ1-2	CASSPRQGAVNGYTF
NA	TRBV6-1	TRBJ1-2	CASNPGQGAPGYTF
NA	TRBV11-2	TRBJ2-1	CASSLGGGGGLFF
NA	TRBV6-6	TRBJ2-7	CASSQIHEQYF
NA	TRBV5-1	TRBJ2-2	CASSFGQGNTGELFF
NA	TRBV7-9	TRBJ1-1	CASSWRGSGNTEAFF
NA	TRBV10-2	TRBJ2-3	CASSVDVLGGLDTQYF
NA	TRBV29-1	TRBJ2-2	CSVPGTGGMYTGELFF
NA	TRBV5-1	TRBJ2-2	CASSLGGLAGGNTGELFF
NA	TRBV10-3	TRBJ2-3	CAIGSGGPRDTQYF
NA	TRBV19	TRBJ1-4	CASVRTGGSAEKLFF
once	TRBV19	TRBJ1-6	CASSSRTGGSYNSPLHF
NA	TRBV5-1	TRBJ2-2	CASSPREWNTGELFF
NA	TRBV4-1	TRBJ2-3	CASSPSGGGTDTQYF
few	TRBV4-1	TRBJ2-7	CASSQPSGGPTYEQYF
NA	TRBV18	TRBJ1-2	CASSPAGLRYTF
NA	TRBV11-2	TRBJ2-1	CASSLGGSGSYNEQFF
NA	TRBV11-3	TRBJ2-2	CASSATTGELFF
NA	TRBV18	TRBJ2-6	CASSPSSSGANVLTF
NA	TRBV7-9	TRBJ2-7	CASSLTDRDEQYF
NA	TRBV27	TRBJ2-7	CASSFSHSYEQYF
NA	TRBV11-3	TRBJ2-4	CASSPNGLVKNIQYF
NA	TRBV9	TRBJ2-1	CASSLAGEQFF
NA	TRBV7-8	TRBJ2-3	CASSPPIDTQYF
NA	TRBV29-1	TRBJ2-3	CSVEGLSSMVPDTQYF
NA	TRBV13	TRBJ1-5	CASSFRSSNQPQHF
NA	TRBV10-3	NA	CAIREGAYEQYF